This TCR beta chain was identified in a study of regulatory T cells in long-lasting Graves disease. General study findings and limits: Persistent disease favored TRBV28, TRBJ1-2 and TRBJ2-5.

Time point noted: newly diagnosed GD, antithyroid drugs for less than 3 months. Making the TCR library involved RNA that had been extracted from PBMCs. Notes on this clonotype: Its specificity is unknown. A junction end diverges from the germline sequence, so it may reflect a read error.

Germline V gene data show CDR1 as SGHNT and CDR2 as YENEEA. The CDR3 is 17 amino acids. Construction of TCR beta libraries relied on iRepertoire HTBI primers and on Arm-PCR targeting CDR3 regions. TCRdb re-analysed the multiplex PCR reads in MiXCR, keeping a single row per CDR3 protein. The profile shows about 460,000 distinct CDR3 sequences, about 14% of them singletons. Another study also made use of these data, one on T cells in Graves' hyperthyroidism and ophthalmopathy. That paper adds: The study left out patients who had uncontrolled infection, other autoimmune disease, pregnancy or lactation. Diagnoses used clinical symptoms, serum thyroxine and TRAb, thyroid ultrasound and orbital computed tomography. Before onset, ophthalmopathy was predicted by the model a median around 6 months earlier.

This receptor was obtained from a woman aged 50 to 60 with Graves disease. The gene calls are TRBV11-3 and TRBJ1-3, with unresolved D. The sequences come from peripheral blood mononuclear cells (PBMCs), collected at new diagnosis, from a patient treated with antithyroid drugs. CDR3 DNA sequence: TGTGCCAGCAGCTTAGAGTGGGCCAAGAGCTCTGGAAGCACCATATATTTT. Protein sequence: CASSLEWAKSSGSTIYF.